This T cell receptor beta chain was sequenced for a study of OX40 agonist ivuxolimab in advanced cancers. Method: immunoSEQ multiplex PCR; TCRdb's copy keeps in-frame clones and lacks some. The sample lists approximately 58,000 clones, approximately 90% occurring once. CDR3 length: 12 residues. The germline gives CDR1 SGHNT, CDR2 YYREEE (reference sequence). V shed 2 bases and J shed 7 bases, with 7 bases lying between them. The source of this sequence is an adult with an advanced solid tumor such as melanoma, head and neck, liver or kidney cancer. The chain is built from TRBV5-4 and TRBJ2-1; D unclear. Sequenced here: CD4+ or CD8+ T cells sorted from blood, sampled in a trial of the OX40 agonist ivuxolimab. Here the CDR3 reads CASSLDMNEQFF. The DNA for the CDR3 is TGTGCCAGCAGCTTAGATATGAATGAGCAGTTCTTC.